The present T cell receptor beta chain was sequenced within a study of T cell repertoires in cytomegalovirus infection. For the study at large: Public TCR beta signatures provided an indication of both CMV infection and a matching HLA type.

Study-wide results and caveats: HLA-C-restricted CMV clonotypes gave the most frequent clonotype in two of eight donors.

A few counts support this clonotype. Its matching antigen is unknown. TCRdb reprocessed the reads via MiXCR and lists one record per CDR3 protein. The repertoire has hundreds of thousands of distinct CDR3 sequences, roughly 43% of them found once; the top ten carry around 45%. The sequencing here drew on cultured PBMCs, taken from culture after CMV antigen stimulation. The sequence derives from a human donor in good health (CMV status not recorded). Some clones in this sample may be carry-over from other donors' samples.

CDR3 residues: CASSPLGQGEYGYTF. The CDR3 coding sequence is TGTGCCAGCAGCCCCCTGGGACAGGGAGAATATGGCTACACCTTC. The rearrangement uses TRBV7-6 and TRBJ1-2; the match to TRBD1 covers 9 bases. CDR3 length equals 15 residues. The junction had 9 bases not matched to a gene; V was cut back by 5 bases and J by 5 bases. In germline, CDR1 is SGHVS, CDR2 FNYEAQ. Supplemented by reference TRBV7-6 and TRBJ1-2, the full variable domain reads GAGVSQSPRYKVTKRGQDVALRCDPISGHVSLYWYRQALGQGPEFLTYFNYEAQQDKSGLPNDRFSAERPEGSISTLTIQRTEQRDSAMYRCASSPLGQGEYGYTFGSGTRLTVV.